Listed below are T cell receptor beta chains from one sample, sequenced in a study of T cell responses to AZD1222 COVID-19 vaccine. Repertoires were generated with immunoSEQ multiplex PCR, while TCRdb's copy carries only in-frame clones and drops some. The table has 150,000 to 200,000 clones, 94% seen once. This specimen consisted of peripheral blood, obtained on day 0 of AZD1222 vaccination. The receptors come from an adult in good health. Each CDR3 is given with its conserved first and last residue. A D gene is named only where the DNA matches it firmly. Rows may omit the clone size; those that give it use once, few, many or a size class.

TRBJ2-7	TRBD1	16	NA	TRBV18	CASTPPGQGPHARQYF	TGTGCCAGCACGCCCCCGGGACAGGGGCCACACGCACGGCAGTACTTC
TRBJ2-1	NA	17	NA	TRBV21-1	CASKPLQGLAVYNEQFF	TGTGCCAGCAAGCCCCTTCAGGGACTAGCGGTTTACAATGAGCAGTTCTTC
TRBJ1-1	NA	20	NA	TRBV4-1	CASSQKYPGQLRPPNTEAFF	TGCGCCAGCAGCCAAAAGTACCCGGGACAATTGAGGCCCCCGAACACTGAAGCTTTCTTT
TRBJ2-7	NA	14	NA	TRBV11-2	CASSLVTGEREQYF	TGTGCCAGCAGCTTAGTCACGGGAGAGAGGGAGCAGTACTTC
TRBJ2-2	TRBD2	17	NA	TRBV9	CASSVGGGSIGTGELFF	TGTGCCAGCAGCGTAGGAGGCGGGAGCATCGGCACCGGGGAGCTGTTTTTT
TRBJ2-7	NA	13	NA	TRBV6-2/TRBV6-3	CASSYQGPREQYF	TGTGCCAGCAGTTACCAGGGTCCGCGCGAGCAGTACTTC
TRBJ2-1	NA	15	NA	TRBV5-1	CASSPAGETYNEQFF	TGCGCCAGCAGCCCTGCGGGCGAGACCTACAATGAGCAGTTCTTC
TRBJ1-4	TRBD1	16	NA	TRBV5-4	CASSSGTVPTNEKLFF	TGTGCCAGCAGCAGTGGGACAGTCCCAACTAATGAAAAACTGTTTTTT
TRBJ2-7	NA	15	NA	TRBV3-1/TRBV3-2	CASSQVLQSSYEQYF	TGTGCCAGCAGCCAAGTCCTTCAGAGCTCCTACGAGCAGTACTTC
TRBJ2-5	NA	14	NA	TRBV30	CAWRRDSRGETQYF	TGTGCCTGGAGGAGGGATTCAAGGGGCGAGACCCAGTACTTC
TRBJ2-1	TRBD2	15	NA	TRBV6-5	CASSYQTSGRDEQFF	TGTGCCAGCAGTTACCAGACTAGCGGGCGCGATGAGCAGTTCTTC
TRBJ2-7	NA	13	NA	TRBV3-1/TRBV3-2	CASSQRDAYEQYF	TGTGCCAGCAGCCAACGGGACGCCTACGAGCAGTACTTC
TRBJ1-4	NA	12	NA	TRBV29-1	CSVVEGNEKLFF	TGCAGCGTTGTGGAGGGTAATGAAAAACTGTTTTTT
TRBJ2-5	NA	16	NA	TRBV7-9	CASPPGAYTTQETQYF	TGTGCCAGCCCGCCCGGAGCTTATACCACACAAGAGACCCAGTACTTC
TRBJ1-1	NA	15	once	TRBV9	CASSVGSGANTEAFF	TGTGCCAGCAGCGTAGGCTCCGGAGCGAACACTGAAGCTTTCTTT
TRBJ2-2	NA	12	once	TRBV20-1	CSASVGPGELFF	TGCAGTGCTAGTGTGGGTCCCGGGGAGCTGTTTTTT
TRBJ1-5	NA	15	NA	TRBV27	CASSLSGSRYQPQHF	TGTGCCAGCAGTTTATCGGGCTCCAGATATCAGCCCCAGCATTTT
TRBJ1-2	NA	14	NA	TRBV28	CASRTAPQEYGYTF	TGTGCCAGCAGAACAGCGCCCCAGGAATATGGCTACACCTTC
TRBJ2-3	NA	16	NA	TRBV24-1	CATSDFRTASTDTQYF	TGTGCCACCAGTGATTTCAGGACAGCTAGCACAGATACGCAGTATTTT
TRBJ1-5	NA	13	NA	TRBV19	CASRGQIDQPQHF	TGTGCCAGTAGAGGGCAGATTGATCAGCCCCAGCATTTT
TRBJ2-7	NA	16	NA	TRBV7-9	CASSYRGSYRFYEQYF	TGTGCCAGCAGCTATAGAGGGTCCTACAGATTCTACGAGCAGTACTTC
TRBJ2-2	NA	13	NA	TRBV25-1	CASSGRDTGELFF	TGTGCCAGCAGTGGACGGGACACCGGGGAGCTGTTTTTT
TRBJ2-3	TRBD2	16	NA	TRBV15	CATSRELAGVSDTQYF	TGTGCCACCAGCAGAGAACTAGCGGGAGTTTCAGATACGCAGTATTTT
TRBJ1-1	NA	14	NA	TRBV10-3	CAISEGGGNTEAFF	TGTGCCATCAGTGAAGGCGGGGGGAACACTGAAGCTTTCTTT
TRBJ1-1	NA	14	NA	TRBV27	CASSLSWVNTEAFF	TGTGCCAGCAGTTTATCGTGGGTGAACACTGAAGCTTTCTTT
TRBJ1-5	NA	13	NA	TRBV30	CAWSVLETGTRHF	TGTGCCTGGAGTGTGCTCGAGACAGGCACCAGGCATTTT
TRBJ2-7	NA	14	NA	TRBV13	CASSSVRGSYEQYF	TGTGCCAGCAGCTCCGTGAGGGGATCCTACGAGCAGTACTTC
TRBJ2-1	NA	13	NA	TRBV27	CASSAQEFNEQFF	TGTGCCAGCAGTGCTCAAGAATTCAATGAGCAGTTCTTC
TRBJ1-1	TRBD1	10	once	TRBV28	CASWDREAFF	TGTGCCAGTTGGGACAGGGAAGCTTTCTTT
TRBJ2-1	NA	15	NA	TRBV3-1/TRBV3-2	CASSPGPTGHNEQFF	TGTGCCAGCAGCCCGGGACCAACGGGCCACAATGAGCAGTTCTTC
TRBJ1-4	NA	15	NA	TRBV5-1	CASSLGNVGNEKLFF	TGCGCCAGCAGCTTGGGAAATGTCGGGAATGAAAAACTGTTTTTT
TRBJ1-5	NA	14	NA	TRBV3-1/TRBV3-2	CASSPQGRVEPQHF	TGTGCCAGCAGCCCTCAGGGGAGGGTGGAGCCCCAGCATTTT
TRBJ1-2	NA	11	NA	TRBV10-3	CAIGEGYGYTF	TGTGCCATCGGAGAAGGCTATGGCTACACCTTC
TRBJ1-2	NA	12	once	TRBV19	CASNVRGYGYTF	TGTGCCAGCAACGTTCGCGGATATGGCTACACCTTC
TRBJ1-4	TRBD1	13	NA	TRBV10-3	CAISTGINEKLFF	TGTGCCATTTCGACAGGGATTAATGAAAAACTGTTTTTT
TRBJ2-7	NA	11	NA	TRBV6-1	CASSSRYEQYF	TGTGCCAGCAGTTCCCGGTACGAGCAGTACTTC
TRBJ2-3	NA	17	NA	TRBV5-1	CASTPGASALRTDTQYF	TGCGCCAGCACCCCCGGGGCTAGCGCCTTACGCACAGATACGCAGTATTTT
TRBJ2-7	TRBD2	16	NA	TRBV11-1	CASSLLVAGGGYEQYF	TGTGCCAGCAGCTTGTTGGTAGCGGGAGGCGGCTACGAGCAGTACTTC
TRBJ2-1	TRBD2	18	NA	TRBV27	CASRSIRLGGDHTNEQFF	TGTGCCAGCAGATCAATCAGGTTGGGGGGGGATCACACCAATGAGCAGTTCTTC
TRBJ1-2	NA	14	NA	TRBV28	CASSSGTFTSGYTF	TGTGCCAGCAGTTCCGGGACTTTTACTTCTGGCTACACCTTC
TRBJ1-1	NA	13	NA	TRBV30	CAWSASGGTEAFF	TGTGCCTGGAGCGCGTCTGGAGGGACTGAAGCTTTCTTT
TRBJ1-1	NA	11	NA	TRBV30	CAGAGNTEAFF	TGTGCCGGCGCAGGGAACACTGAAGCTTTCTTT
TRBJ2-7	NA	13	NA	TRBV11-2	CASSLGPSYEQYF	TGTGCCAGCAGCTTAGGGCCATCCTACGAGCAGTACTTC
TRBJ1-1	TRBD1	14	NA	TRBV6-4	CASRITGEGTEAFF	TGTGCCAGCAGAATTACAGGGGAAGGCACTGAAGCTTTCTTT
TRBJ1-4	TRBD1	16	once	TRBV7-6	CASSLGPGTVHEKLFF	TGTGCCAGCAGCTTAGGCCCCGGGACAGTCCATGAAAAACTGTTTTTT
TRBJ1-1	NA	13	once	TRBV4-1	CASSRAAGTEAFF	TGCGCCAGCAGCCGAGCGGCCGGCACTGAAGCTTTCTTT